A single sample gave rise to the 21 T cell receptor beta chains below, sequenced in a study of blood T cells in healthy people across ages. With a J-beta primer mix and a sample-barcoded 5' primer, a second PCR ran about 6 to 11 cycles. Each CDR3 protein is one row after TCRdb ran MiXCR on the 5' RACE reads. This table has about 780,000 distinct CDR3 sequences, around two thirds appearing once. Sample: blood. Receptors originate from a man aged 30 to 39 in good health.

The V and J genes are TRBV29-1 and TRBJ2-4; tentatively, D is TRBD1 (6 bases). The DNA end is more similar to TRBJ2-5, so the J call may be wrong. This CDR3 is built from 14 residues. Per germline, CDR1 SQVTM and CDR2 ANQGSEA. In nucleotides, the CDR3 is TGCAGCGTTGATGGGGGCAGGGGAAGAGAGACCCAGTACTTC. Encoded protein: CSVDGGRGRETQYF.

The CDR3 region has the DNA TGCGCCAGCAGCCCACAAGATGGACTAGCGGGAAGGATGTATTTT. As protein: CASSPQDGLAGRMYF. The rearrangement joins TRBV5-1 to TRBJ2-3; 12 nucleotides agree with TRBD2. Germline values: CDR1 SGHRS, CDR2 YFSETQ. The J segment lost 14 bases and the V segment lost 4 bases, leaving 14 bases of the junction unmatched. The CDR3 totals 15 residues. Together with reference TRBV5-1 and TRBJ2-3, the CDR3 gives the full variable domain: KAGVTQTPRYLIKTRGQQVTLSCSPISGHRSVSWYQQTPGQGLQFLFEYFSETQRNKGNFPGRFSGRQFSNSRSEMNVSTLELGDSALYLCASSPQDGLAGRMYFGPGTRLTVL.

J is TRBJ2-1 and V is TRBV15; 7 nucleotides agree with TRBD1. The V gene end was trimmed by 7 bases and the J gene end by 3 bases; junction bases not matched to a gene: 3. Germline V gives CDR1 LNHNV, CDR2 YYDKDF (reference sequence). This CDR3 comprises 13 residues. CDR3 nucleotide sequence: TGTGCCACCAAGGGGGCTAGCTACAATGAGCAGTTCTTC. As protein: CATKGASYNEQFF.

This chain's CDR3 is CASSKAGFQETQYF. The CDR3 DNA is TGCGCCAGCAGCAAAGCGGGGTTCCAAGAGACCCAGTACTTC. The V call is TRBV5-1, the J call TRBJ2-5, with 7 bases that match TRBD2. The CDR3 runs 14 residues. Germline trimming cut 4 bases from V and 1 base from J; bases unmatched to any gene: 4. Germline V gives CDR1 SGHRS, CDR2 YFSETQ.

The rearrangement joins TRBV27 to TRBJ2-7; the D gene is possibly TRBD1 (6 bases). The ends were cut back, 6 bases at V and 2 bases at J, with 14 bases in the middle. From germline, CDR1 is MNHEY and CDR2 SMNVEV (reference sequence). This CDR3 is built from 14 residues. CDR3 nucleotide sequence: TGTGCCAGCAGATCCGGGACACCCGCCTACGAGCAGTACTTC. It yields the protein CASRSGTPAYEQYF.

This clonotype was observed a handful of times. The DNA of the CDR3 is TGTGCCAGCAGCCAAATCCGGGACTACTACAATGAGCAGTTCTTC. Protein sequence: CASSQIRDYYNEQFF. The chain uses TRBV4-2 and TRBJ2-1; TRBD2 matches 7 bases. Germline lookup yields CDR1 LGHNA and CDR2 YNFKEQ. V shed 2 bases and J 3 bases; nucleotides not matched to a gene: 4. The CDR3 is 15 amino acids.

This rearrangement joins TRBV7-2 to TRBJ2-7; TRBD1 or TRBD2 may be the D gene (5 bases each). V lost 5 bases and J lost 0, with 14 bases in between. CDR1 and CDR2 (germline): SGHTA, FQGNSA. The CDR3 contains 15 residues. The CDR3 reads CASSVLGRSSYEQYF. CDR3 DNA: TGTGCCAGCAGCGTACTGGGACGCTCCTCCTACGAGCAGTACTTC.

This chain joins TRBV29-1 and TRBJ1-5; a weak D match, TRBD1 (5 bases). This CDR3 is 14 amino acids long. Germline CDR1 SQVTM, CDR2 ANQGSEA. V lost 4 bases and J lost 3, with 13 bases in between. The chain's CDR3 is CSVAEGLNNQPQHF. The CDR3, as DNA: TGCAGCGTTGCCGAGGGGTTAAACAATCAGCCCCAGCATTTT.

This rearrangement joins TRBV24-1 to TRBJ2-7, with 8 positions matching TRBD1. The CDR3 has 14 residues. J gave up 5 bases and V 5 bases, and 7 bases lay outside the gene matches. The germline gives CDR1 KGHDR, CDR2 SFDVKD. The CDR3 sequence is CATSALDRDHEQYF. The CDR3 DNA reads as TGTGCCACCAGTGCGCTGGACAGGGACCACGAGCAGTACTTC.

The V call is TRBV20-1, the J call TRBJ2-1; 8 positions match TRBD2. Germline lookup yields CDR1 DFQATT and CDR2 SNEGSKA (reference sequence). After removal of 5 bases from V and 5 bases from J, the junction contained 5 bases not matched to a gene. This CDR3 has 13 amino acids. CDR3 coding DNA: TGCAGTGCTCGGGGGGGGAGGCACAATGAGCAGTTCTTC. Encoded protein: CSARGGRHNEQFF.

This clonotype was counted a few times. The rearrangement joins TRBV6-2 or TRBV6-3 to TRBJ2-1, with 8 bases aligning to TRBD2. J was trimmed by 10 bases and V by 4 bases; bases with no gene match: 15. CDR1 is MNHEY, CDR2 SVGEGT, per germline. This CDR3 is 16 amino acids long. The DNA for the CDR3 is TGTGCCAGCAGTTTTCCTCGGGGGGGCCGAGTTCGCGAGCAGTTCTTC. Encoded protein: CASSFPRGGRVREQFF.

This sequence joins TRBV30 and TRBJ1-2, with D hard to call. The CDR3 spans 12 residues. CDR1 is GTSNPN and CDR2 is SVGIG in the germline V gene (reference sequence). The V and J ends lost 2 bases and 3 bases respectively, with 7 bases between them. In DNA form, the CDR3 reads TGTGCCTGGAGTCCCGAGTACTATGGCTACACCTTC. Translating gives CAWSPEYYGYTF.

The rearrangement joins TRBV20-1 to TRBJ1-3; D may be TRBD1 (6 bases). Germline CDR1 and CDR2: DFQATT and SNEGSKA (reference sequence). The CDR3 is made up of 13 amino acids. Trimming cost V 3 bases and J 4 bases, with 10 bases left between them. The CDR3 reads CSARGAWGNTIYF. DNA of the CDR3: TGCAGTGCTAGGGGGGCTTGGGGAAACACCATATATTTT.

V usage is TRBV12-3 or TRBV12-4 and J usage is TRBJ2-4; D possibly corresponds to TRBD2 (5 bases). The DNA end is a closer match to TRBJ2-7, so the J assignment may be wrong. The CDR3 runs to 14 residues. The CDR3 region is CASSLALRGREQYF. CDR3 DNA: TGTGCCAGCAGTTTAGCGTTACGGGGTCGCGAGCAGTACTTC.

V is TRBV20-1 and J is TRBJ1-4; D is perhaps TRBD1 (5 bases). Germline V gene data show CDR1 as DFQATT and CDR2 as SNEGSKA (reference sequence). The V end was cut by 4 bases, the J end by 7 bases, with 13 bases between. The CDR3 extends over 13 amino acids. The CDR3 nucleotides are TGCAGTGCTATGGGGCTCTTGGCTGAAAAACTGTTTTTT. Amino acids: CSAMGLLAEKLFF.

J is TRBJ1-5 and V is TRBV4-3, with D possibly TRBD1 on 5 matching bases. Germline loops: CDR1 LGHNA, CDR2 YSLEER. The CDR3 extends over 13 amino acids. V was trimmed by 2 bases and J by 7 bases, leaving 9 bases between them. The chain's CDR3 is CASSQSGEQPQHF. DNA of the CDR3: TGCGCCAGCAGCCAATCGGGGGAACAGCCCCAGCATTTT.

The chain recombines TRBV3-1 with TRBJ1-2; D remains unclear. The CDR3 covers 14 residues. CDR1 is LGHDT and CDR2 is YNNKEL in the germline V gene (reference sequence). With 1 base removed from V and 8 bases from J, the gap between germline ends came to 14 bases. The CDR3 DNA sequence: TGTGCCAGCAGCCAAGCGGGAGGGAACGGCGGCTACACCTTC. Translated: CASSQAGGNGGYTF.

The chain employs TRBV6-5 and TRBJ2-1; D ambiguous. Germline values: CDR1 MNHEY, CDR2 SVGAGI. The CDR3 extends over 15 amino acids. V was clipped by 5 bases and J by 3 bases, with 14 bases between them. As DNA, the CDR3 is TGTGCCAGCAGTACGGCCGATCGGGTCTACAATGAGCAGTTCTTC. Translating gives CASSTADRVYNEQFF.

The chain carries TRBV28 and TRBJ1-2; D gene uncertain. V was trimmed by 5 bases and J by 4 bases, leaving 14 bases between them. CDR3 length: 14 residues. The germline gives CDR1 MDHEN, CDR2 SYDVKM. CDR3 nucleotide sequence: TGTGCCAGCAGTCCACCCGCCAGCGCCTATGGCTACACCTTC. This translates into CASSPPASAYGYTF.

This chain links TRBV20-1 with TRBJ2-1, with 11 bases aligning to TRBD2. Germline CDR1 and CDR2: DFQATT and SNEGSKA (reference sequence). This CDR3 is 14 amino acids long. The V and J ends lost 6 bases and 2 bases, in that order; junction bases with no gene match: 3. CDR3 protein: CSAEGLAAYNEQFF. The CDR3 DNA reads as TGCAGTGCGGAGGGACTAGCGGCCTACAATGAGCAGTTCTTC.

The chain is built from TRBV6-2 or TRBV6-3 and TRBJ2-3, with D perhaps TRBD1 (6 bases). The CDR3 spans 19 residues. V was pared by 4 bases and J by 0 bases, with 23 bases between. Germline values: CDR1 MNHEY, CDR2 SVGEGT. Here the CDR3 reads CASSSTNDRLLTSTDTQYF. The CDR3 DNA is TGTGCCAGCAGTTCGACCAACGACAGGCTCTTAACTAGCACAGATACGCAGTATTTT.